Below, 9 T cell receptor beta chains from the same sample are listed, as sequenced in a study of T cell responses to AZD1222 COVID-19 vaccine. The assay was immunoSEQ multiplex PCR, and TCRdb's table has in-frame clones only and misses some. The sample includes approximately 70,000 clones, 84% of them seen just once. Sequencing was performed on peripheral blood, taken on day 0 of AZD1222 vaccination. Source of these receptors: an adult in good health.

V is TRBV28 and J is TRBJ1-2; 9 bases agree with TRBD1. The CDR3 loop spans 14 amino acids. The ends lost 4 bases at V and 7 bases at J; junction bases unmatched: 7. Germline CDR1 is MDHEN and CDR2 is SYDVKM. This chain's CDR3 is CASSSGQGLSGYTF. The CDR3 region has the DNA TGTGCCAGCAGTTCCGGACAGGGGCTAAGTGGCTACACCTTC.

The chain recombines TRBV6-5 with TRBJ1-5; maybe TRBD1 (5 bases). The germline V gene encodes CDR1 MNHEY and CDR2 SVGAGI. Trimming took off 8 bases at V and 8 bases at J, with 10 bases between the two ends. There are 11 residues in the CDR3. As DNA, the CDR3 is TGTGCCAGCTGTCAGGGCGAGCCCCAGCATTTT. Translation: CASCQGEPQHF.

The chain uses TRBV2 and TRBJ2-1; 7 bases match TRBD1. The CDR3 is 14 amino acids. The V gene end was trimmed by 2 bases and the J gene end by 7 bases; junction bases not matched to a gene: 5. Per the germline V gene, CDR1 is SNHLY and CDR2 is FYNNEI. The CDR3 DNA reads TGTGCCAGCAGTGAACAGGGGGAATTGAATGAGCAGTTCTTC. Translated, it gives CASSEQGELNEQFF.

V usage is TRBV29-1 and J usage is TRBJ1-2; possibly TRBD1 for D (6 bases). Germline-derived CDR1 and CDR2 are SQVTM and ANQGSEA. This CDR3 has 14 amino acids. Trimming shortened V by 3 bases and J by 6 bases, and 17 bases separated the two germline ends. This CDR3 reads CSVEGGRFTDGYTF. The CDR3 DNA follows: TGCAGCGTTGAGGGGGGCCGTTTCACAGATGGCTACACCTTC.

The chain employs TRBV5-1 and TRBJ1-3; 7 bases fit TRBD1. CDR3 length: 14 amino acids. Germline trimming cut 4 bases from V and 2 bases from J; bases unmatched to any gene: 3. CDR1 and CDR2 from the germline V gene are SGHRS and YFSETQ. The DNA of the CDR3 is TGCGCCAGCAGCCCCCAGGGGGCTGGAAACACCATATATTTT. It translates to CASSPQGAGNTIYF.

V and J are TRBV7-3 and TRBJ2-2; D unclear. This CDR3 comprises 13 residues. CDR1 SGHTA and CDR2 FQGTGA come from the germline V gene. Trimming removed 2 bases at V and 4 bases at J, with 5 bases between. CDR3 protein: CASSLLSTGELFF. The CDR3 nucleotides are TGTGCCAGCAGCTTATTAAGCACCGGGGAGCTGTTTTTT.

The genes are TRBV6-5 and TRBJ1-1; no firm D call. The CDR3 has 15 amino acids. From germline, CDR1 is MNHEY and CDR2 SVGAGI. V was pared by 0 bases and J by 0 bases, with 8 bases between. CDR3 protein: CASSYSSQMNTEAFF. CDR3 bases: TGTGCCAGCAGTTACTCATCACAAATGAACACTGAAGCTTTCTTT.

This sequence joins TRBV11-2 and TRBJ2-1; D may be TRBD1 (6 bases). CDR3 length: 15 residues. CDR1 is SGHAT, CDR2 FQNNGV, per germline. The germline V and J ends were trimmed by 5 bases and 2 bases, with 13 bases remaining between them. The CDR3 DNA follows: TGTGCCAGCAGCACCCGGGACAAGACCTACAATGAGCAGTTCTTC. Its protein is CASSTRDKTYNEQFF.

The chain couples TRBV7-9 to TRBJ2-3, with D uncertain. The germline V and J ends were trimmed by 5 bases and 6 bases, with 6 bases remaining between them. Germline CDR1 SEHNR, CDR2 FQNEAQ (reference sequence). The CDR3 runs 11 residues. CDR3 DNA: TGTGCCAGCAGCCAAGGGGATACGCAGTATTTT. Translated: CASSQGDTQYF.